Described below is a single T cell receptor (beta chain) sequence and its context. The sample comes from a study of PD-L1 blockade in urothelial cancer. Here immunoSEQ multiplex PCR was the method, and the copy in TCRdb shows in-frame clones only, minus some. The sample yields tens of thousands of clones, about 85% seen once. CDR1 and CDR2 (germline): MNHNS, SASEGT. Trimming removed 8 bases from V and 0 bases from J; junction bases left unmatched: 6. The CDR3 extends over 15 amino acids. The sequence came from a man in his sixties with urothelial cancer. Source: PBMCs, taken around atezolizumab (anti-PD-L1) treatment. This chain joins TRBV6-1 and TRBJ1-3; TRBD1 matches 8 bases. Here the CDR3 reads CASERDRGSGNTIYF. In nucleotides, the CDR3 is TGTGCCAGCGAACGAGACAGGGGCTCTGGAAACACCATATATTTT.